This T cell receptor (beta chain) derives from a study of OX40 agonist ivuxolimab in advanced cancers. About the study: Patients in the trial were receiving intravenous ivuxolimab every 2 weeks, at doses of 0.01 to 10 mg/kg.

Produced via immunoSEQ multiplex PCR; TCRdb's table is partial and in-frame only. The sample holds around 89,000 clones, approximately 91% seen once. V lost 5 bases and J lost 9, with 23 bases in between. The germline V gene encodes CDR1 SGHAT and CDR2 FQNNGV. The CDR3 consists of 17 residues. The rearrangement joins TRBV11-2 to TRBJ1-6; D is undetermined. The receptor's source is an adult with an advanced solid tumor such as melanoma, head and neck, liver or kidney cancer. This specimen consisted of CD4+ or CD8+ T cells sorted from blood, obtained in a trial of the OX40 agonist ivuxolimab. The CDR3 DNA follows: TGTGCCAGCAGCCCGCTACCGGGAACCCTATCAGGTTCACCCCTCCACTTT. Its translation is CASSPLPGTLSGSPLHF.